Many counts were recorded for the clone carrying this T cell receptor (beta chain). These data belong to a study of blood T cell repertoires in COVID-19. Study overall: Material from acute and convalescent COVID-19 was sourced from the United States, Italy and Spain.

Per the authors' pipeline: Amplification from reference gene primers served as the basis for estimated nucleated cell counts. Assay: immunoSEQ multiplex PCR; the TCRdb copy retains only in-frame clones and omits some. For V, J and clone size, that table is used; D and trimming come from the DNA. Found here are around 80,000 clones, over 70% of them singletons; the top ten hold approximately 5.4%. Germline assignment: CDR1 LNHDA and CDR2 SQIVND (reference sequence). The length of the CDR3 is 13 residues. V was pared by 6 bases and J by 6 bases, with 5 bases of the junction left unmatched. The chain recombines TRBV19 with TRBJ1-2, with 9 bases matching TRBD1. The specimen was peripheral blood. This clonotype originated in a man aged 50 to 60 with active or convalescent COVID-19. The CDR3 sequence is CASRGQGGDGYTF. DNA for the CDR3: TGTGCCAGTAGGGGACAGGGAGGGGATGGCTACACCTTC.